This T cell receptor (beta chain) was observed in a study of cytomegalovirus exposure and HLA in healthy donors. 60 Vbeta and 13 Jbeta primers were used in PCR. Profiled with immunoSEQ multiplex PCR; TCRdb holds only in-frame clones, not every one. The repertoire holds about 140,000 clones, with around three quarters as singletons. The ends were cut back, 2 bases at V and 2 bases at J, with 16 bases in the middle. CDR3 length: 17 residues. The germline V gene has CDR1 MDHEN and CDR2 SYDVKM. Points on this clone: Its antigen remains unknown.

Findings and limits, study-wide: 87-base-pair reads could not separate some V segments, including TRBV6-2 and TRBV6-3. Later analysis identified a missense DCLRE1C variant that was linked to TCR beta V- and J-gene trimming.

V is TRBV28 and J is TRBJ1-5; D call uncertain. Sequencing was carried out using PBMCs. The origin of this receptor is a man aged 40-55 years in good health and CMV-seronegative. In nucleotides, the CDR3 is TGTGCCAGCAGTTTAATTGGCAGTGGGCTGGGCAATCAGCCCCAGCATTTT. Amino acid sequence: CASSLIGSGLGNQPQHF.